The source of this T cell receptor beta chain is a study of T-cell memory formation after mild COVID-19. Points from the study as a whole: Pre-infection memory already had some responding clones, implying cross-reactive memory joined.

V was pared by 1 base and J by 0 bases, with 9 bases between. CDR3 length: 15 amino acids. CDR1 and CDR2 from the germline V gene are SEHNR and FQNEAQ (reference sequence). With respect to this clonotype: Its target is unknown.

TCRdb ran MiXCR on the 5' RACE reads and lists one entry per CDR3 protein. The sample has 300,000 to 350,000 distinct CDR3 sequences; 14% are singletons. This receptor was identified in a young man who had mild COVID-19 (a few samples of this study predate the infection). Cell type and time point are not known. The genes are TRBV7-9 and TRBJ2-5; D call uncertain. Material: PBMCs or a T cell subset sorted from them (not recorded which). CDR3: CASSLVGWDQETQYF. The CDR3 nucleotides are TGTGCCAGCAGCTTAGTAGGCTGGGACCAAGAGACCCAGTACTTC.